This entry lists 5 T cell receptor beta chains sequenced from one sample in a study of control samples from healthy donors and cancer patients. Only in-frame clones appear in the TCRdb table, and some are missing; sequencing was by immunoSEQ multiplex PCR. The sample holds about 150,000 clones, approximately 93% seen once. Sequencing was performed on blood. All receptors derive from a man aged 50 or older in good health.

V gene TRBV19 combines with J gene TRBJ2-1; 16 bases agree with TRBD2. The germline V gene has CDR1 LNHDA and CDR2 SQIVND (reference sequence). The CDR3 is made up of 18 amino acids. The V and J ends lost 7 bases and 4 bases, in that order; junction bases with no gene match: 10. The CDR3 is CASTIGGLAGGTYNEQFF. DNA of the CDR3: TGTGCCAGTACCATTGGGGGACTAGCGGGAGGGACGTACAATGAGCAGTTCTTC. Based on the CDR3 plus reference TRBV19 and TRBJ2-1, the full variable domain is DGGITQSPKYLFRKEGQNVTLSCEQNLNHDAMYWYRQDPGQGLRLIYYSQIVNDFQKGDIAEGYSVSREKKESFPLTVTSAQKNPTAFYLCASTIGGLAGGTYNEQFFGPGTRLTVL.

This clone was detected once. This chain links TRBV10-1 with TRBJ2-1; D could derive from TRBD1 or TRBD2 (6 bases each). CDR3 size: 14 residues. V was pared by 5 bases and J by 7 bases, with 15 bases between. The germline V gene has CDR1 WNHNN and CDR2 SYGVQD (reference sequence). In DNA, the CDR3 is TGCGCCAGCAGTCAAGGGGGGAGTAGGAATGAGCAGTTCTTC. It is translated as CASSQGGSRNEQFF.

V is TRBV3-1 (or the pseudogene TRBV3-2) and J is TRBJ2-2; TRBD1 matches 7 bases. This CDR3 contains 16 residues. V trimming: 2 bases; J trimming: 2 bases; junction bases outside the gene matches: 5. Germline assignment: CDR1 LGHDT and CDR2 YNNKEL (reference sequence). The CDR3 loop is CASSQSRTGNTGELFF. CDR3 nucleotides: TGTGCCAGCAGCCAAAGCAGGACAGGCAACACCGGGGAGCTGTTTTTT.

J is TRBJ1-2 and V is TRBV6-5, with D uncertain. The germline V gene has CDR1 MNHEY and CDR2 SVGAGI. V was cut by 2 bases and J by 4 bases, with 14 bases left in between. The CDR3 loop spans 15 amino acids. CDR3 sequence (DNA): TGTGCCAGCAGTTACGCCATTGGGCCTGTCTATGGCTACACCTTC. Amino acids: CASSYAIGPVYGYTF.

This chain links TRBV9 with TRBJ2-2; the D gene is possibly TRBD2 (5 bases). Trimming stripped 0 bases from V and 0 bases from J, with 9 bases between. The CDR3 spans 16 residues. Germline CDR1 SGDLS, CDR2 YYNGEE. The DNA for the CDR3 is TGTGCCAGCAGCGTAGTTGAGAGGGCGAACACCGGGGAGCTGTTTTTT. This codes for CASSVVERANTGELFF.